The rows below give T cell receptor beta chains drawn from one sample of a study of blood T cells in healthy people across ages. TCRdb fed the 5' RACE reads into MiXCR, producing one record per CDR3 protein. The table has about 1,400,000 distinct CDR3 sequences, around 59% seen once. Material: blood. These receptor sequences come from a man between 18 and 29 years old in good health. Each CDR3 is given with its conserved first and last residue. The D gene is left open where the match is weak. Rows may omit the clone size; those that give it use once, few, many or a size class.

size	D	V	length	J	DNA	CDR3
.	.	TRBV10-3	13	TRBJ2-7	TGTGCCATCACCGGGGACCACTCCTACGAGCAGTACTTC	CAITGDHSYEQYF
.	.	TRBV5-1	14	TRBJ1-1	TGCGCCAGCAGCTTGAATTCCGGGAACACTGAAGCTTTCTTT	CASSLNSGNTEAFF
.	TRBD1	TRBV6-5	16	TRBJ1-1	TGTGCCAGCAGAACCGGGACAGGGGTGGTTAGCACTGAAGCTTTCTTT	CASRTGTGVVSTEAFF
few	.	TRBV7-9	16	TRBJ1-2	TGTGCCAGCAGACAACTAAGGGGTCCCCCTAACTATGGCTACACCTTC	CASRQLRGPPNYGYTF
.	.	TRBV6-2/TRBV6-3	15	TRBJ2-1	TGTGCCAGCAGAACCAGCGGGGACACCTACAATGAGCAGTTCTTC	CASRTSGDTYNEQFF
.	TRBD2	TRBV28	14	TRBJ2-7	TGTGCCAGCAGTTCACCGGGACTAACCTACGAGCAGTACTTC	CASSSPGLTYEQYF
.	TRBD1	TRBV12-3/TRBV12-4	16	TRBJ2-7	TGTGCCGGCAGTTTACCCGGGACAGGGGACCCCTACGAGCAGTACTTC	CAGSLPGTGDPYEQYF
few	.	TRBV29-1	13	TRBJ2-7	TGCAGCACTGGCGGCCAGGCCGCCGACGAGCAGTACTTC	CSTGGQAADEQYF
.	.	TRBV5-1	15	TRBJ1-4	TGCGCCAGCAGCAGTGGACAGCTGAGTAATGAAAAACTGTTTTTT	CASSSGQLSNEKLFF
.	.	TRBV25-1	14	TRBJ1-2	TGTGCCAGCAACCAGCAAGTGTCGGTGAATGGCTACACCTTC	CASNQQVSVNGYTF
few	.	TRBV29-1	15	TRBJ1-1	TGCAGCGTTGAAATCTTCGGGGGCGCGAACACTGAAGCTTTCTTT	CSVEIFGGANTEAFF
.	.	TRBV27	13	TRBJ2-7	TGTGCCAGCAGTTTTGCCGCCAACTACGAGCAGTACTTC	CASSFAANYEQYF
.	.	TRBV7-9	11	TRBJ2-3	TGTGCCAGCAGCCTGACAGAAGGGCAGTATTTT	CASSLTEGQYF
.	.	TRBV12-3/TRBV12-4	12	TRBJ1-2	TGTGCCAGCTTAGGAACTAACTATGGCTACACCTTC	CASLGTNYGYTF
.	TRBD2	TRBV12-3/TRBV12-4	16	TRBJ2-5	TGTGCCAGCAGTTTTGGGACTAGCGGGATAGGTGAGACCCAGTACTTC	CASSFGTSGIGETQYF
.	TRBD2	TRBV4-1	17	TRBJ2-5	TGCGCCAGCAGCCAAGAGGTCCCAGGCAGCGGGAGAGAGACCCAGTACTTC	CASSQEVPGSGRETQYF